This is a list of T cell receptor beta chains from one sample in a study of metastatic and nonmetastatic thyroid tumors. MiXCR re-clonotyped the PCR reads for TCRdb. This sample has some 16,000 clones, with 9.5% to 15% found just once. Sequences were obtained from blood. The receptor set was obtained from a female donor with papillary thyroid cancer or a benign thyroid nodule (not recorded which). Some clones in this sample may be carry-over from other donors' samples. Both conserved end residues are part of each CDR3. The D gene is left open where the match is weak. Clone size is stated in some rows and not others, as once, few, many or a class when expanded.

>.|many|TRBJ2-2|TRBV20-1
CSARNRSPLGGLRAGELFF
TGCAGTGCTAGAAACCGCTCCCCTTTGGGAGGCCTGAGGGCCGGGGAGCTGTTTTTT
>.|many|TRBJ2-6|TRBV7-3
CASSPNSGANVLTF
TGTGCCAGCAGCCCAAACTCTGGGGCCAACGTCCTGACTTTC
>.|once|TRBJ1-6|TRBV6-1
CASRQVDNSPLHF
TGTGCCAGCAGACAGGTGGATAATTCACCCCTCCACTTT
>.|many|TRBJ1-6|TRBV30
CAWSAPGPYNSPLHF
TGTGCCTGGAGCGCCCCGGGTCCCTATAATTCACCCCTCCACTTT
>.|many|TRBJ1-1|TRBV7-9
CASSPSEDHTEAFF
TGTGCCAGCAGCCCCAGTGAGGACCACACTGAAGCTTTCTTT
>TRBD1|many|TRBJ1-2|TRBV9
CASSAPGQGYDGYTF
TGTGCCAGCAGCGCCCCGGGACAGGGGTATGATGGCTACACCTTC
>.|many|TRBJ2-3|TRBV30
CACGRDTQYF
TGTGCCTGTGGGAGGGATACGCAGTATTTT
>.|.|TRBJ1-1|TRBV28
CACSYGLGVGGVNTEAFF
TGTGCCTGCAGTTACGGTCTGGGTGTCGGGGGGGTGAACACTGAAGCTTTCTTT
>.|.|TRBJ2-7|TRBV6-1
CASRASGYSYEQYF
TGTGCCAGCAGAGCCTCAGGCTACTCCTACGAGCAGTACTTC
>.|few|TRBJ1-2|TRBV28
CASSYYRGKGENYGYTF
TGTGCCAGCAGTTACTATAGGGGGAAAGGGGAGAACTATGGCTACACCTTC
>.|.|TRBJ2-7|TRBV19
CASSIDGTFEQYF
TGTGCCAGTAGTATAGACGGTACGTTCGAGCAGTACTTC
>.|.|TRBJ2-7|TRBV20-1
CGAKLAYWGAYEQYF
TGCGGTGCTAAACTAGCCTACTGGGGGGCCTACGAGCAGTACTTC
>.|medium-sized|TRBJ1-6|TRBV6-1
CASTGPNSPLHF
TGTGCCAGCACGGGACCAAATTCACCCCTCCACTTT
>.|many|TRBJ2-5|TRBV7-9
CASSWDFQETQYF
TGTGCCAGCAGTTGGGACTTCCAAGAGACCCAGTACTTC
>.|medium-sized|TRBJ2-2|TRBV10-1
CATNLYRPNTGELFF
TGCGCCACCAACCTGTATCGGCCGAACACCGGGGAGCTGTTTTTT
>TRBD2|many|TRBJ2-1|TRBV19
CASSAGLVDNEQFF
TGTGCCAGTAGCGCGGGACTAGTGGACAATGAGCAGTTCTTC
>.|many|TRBJ1-4|TRBV3-1
CASSQGGSRGEKLFF
TGTGCCAGCAGCCAAGGAGGCAGTCGTGGTGAAAAACTGTTTTTT
>.|many|TRBJ2-7|TRBV10-3
CAISDSPSYEQYF
TGTGCCATCAGTGATTCCCCCTCCTACGAGCAGTACTTC
>TRBD1|.|TRBJ1-5|TRBV28
CASSKGQGNQPQHF
TGTGCCAGCAGTAAGGGACAGGGCAATCAGCCCCAGCATTTT
>.|many|TRBJ2-7|TRBV5-4
CASSLDRVDYEQYF
TGTGCCAGCAGCTTGGACAGGGTGGACTACGAGCAGTACTTC
>TRBD1|once|TRBJ1-6|TRBV4-3
CASSQHDRGASPLHW
TGCGCCAGCAGCCAACACGACAGGGGAGCGTCACCCCTCCACTGG
>.|many|TRBJ2-2|TRBV11-2
CASSLDSPGELFF
TGTGCCAGCAGCTTGGACAGTCCCGGGGAGCTGTTTTTT
>.|many|TRBJ2-2|TRBV5-1
CASSLELLDTGELFF
TGCGCCAGCAGCTTGGAATTGCTTGACACCGGGGAGCTGTTTTTT
>TRBD1|many|TRBJ1-4|TRBV24-1
CATSDVKGAINEKLFF
TGTGCCACCAGTGATGTAAAGGGGGCTATTAATGAAAAACTGTTTTTT
>.|medium-sized|TRBJ2-2|TRBV28
CASKERVTGELFF
TGTGCCAGCAAAGAGCGGGTCACCGGGGAGCTGTTTTTT
>.|many|TRBJ2-5|TRBV7-9
CASSLRRWGETQYF
TGTGCCAGCAGCTTAAGAAGATGGGGGGAGACCCAGTACTTC
>.|many|TRBJ2-3|TRBV29-1
CSVGTGSDTQYF
TGCAGCGTTGGAACAGGGTCGGATACGCAGTATTTT
>.|many|TRBJ2-2|TRBV3-1
CASSQFTQSGELFF
TGTGCCAGCAGCCAATTTACTCAATCAGGGGAGCTGTTTTTT
>.|many|TRBJ1-1|TRBV5-1
CASSFGDLNTEAFF
TGCGCCAGCAGCTTTGGGGACCTGAACACTGAAGCTTTCTTT
>.|.|TRBJ2-2|TRBV30
CAWSVGLKAGELFF
TGTGCCTGGAGTGTAGGGCTAAAGGCCGGGGAGCTGTTTTTT
>TRBD1|many|TRBJ1-1|TRBV12-3/TRBV12-4
CASSLADRGMAFF
TGTGCCAGCAGTTTAGCTGACAGGGGCATGGCTTTCTTT
>.|medium-sized|TRBJ2-2|TRBV28
CASSPVQVNTGELFF
TGTGCCAGCAGCCCCGTGCAGGTTAACACCGGGGAGCTGTTTTTT
>TRBD1|many|TRBJ1-2|TRBV5-6
CASSEGQIYGYTF
TGTGCCAGCAGCGAGGGACAGATATATGGCTACACCTTC
>.|many|TRBJ2-7|TRBV5-4
CASSFGTSPSYEQYF
TGTGCCAGCAGCTTTGGGACTTCACCCTCCTACGAGCAGTACTTC
>.|.|TRBJ1-6|TRBV4-1
CASSEQGAISPLHF
TGCGCTAGCAGCGAACAGGGCGCGATTTCACCCCTCCACTTT
>.|many|TRBJ1-3|TRBV30
CAWSVDGGNTIYF
TGTGCCTGGAGTGTAGACGGTGGAAACACCATATATTTT
>.|many|TRBJ1-1|TRBV12-3/TRBV12-4
CASSLGAFLGEVQNTEAFF
TGTGCCAGCAGTTTAGGGGCCTTTTTGGGGGAGGTACAAAACACTGAAGCTTTCTTT
>.|medium-sized|TRBJ1-2|TRBV28
CASRSGGTNYGYTF
TGTGCCAGCAGGTCGGGGGGAACTAACTATGGCTACACCTTC
>TRBD1|many|TRBJ1-1|TRBV19
CASNDRGRNTEAFF
TGTGCCAGTAATGACAGGGGTAGGAACACTGAAGCTTTCTTT
>.|many|TRBJ2-7|TRBV28
CASSLSGRPYEQYF
TGTGCCAGCAGTTTATCTGGCCGACCCTACGAGCAGTACTTC
>.|.|TRBJ2-2|TRBV6-1
CASSPLKNPGELFF
TGTGCCAGCAGTCCCCTTAAGAACCCCGGGGAGCTGTTTTTT
>TRBD2|.|TRBJ2-3|TRBV18
CASSPGLAGARYTQYF
TGTGCCAGCTCACCGGGACTAGCGGGCGCCCGGTATACGCAGTATTTT